This T cell receptor beta chain was captured by sequencing in a study of cytomegalovirus exposure and HLA in healthy donors listed by TCRdb under 2017. About the study as a whole: An earlier analysis of roughly 500 of the donors reported about 250 Gb of sequence data and 117 million unique TCR beta sequences from around 200 million T cells. A later genetic analysis took genome-wide SNP genotypes for about 55% of the roughly 700 donors and used that subset as a discovery cohort. An earlier analysis of some 500 of the donors used high-throughput TCR beta sequencing to judge whether each TCR beta V gene segment behaved as functional or pseudogenic. In a later analysis, previously published TCR beta repertoires from 666 donors were re-analyzed and high-resolution HLA genotyping was added so that TCR occurrence patterns could be studied. To predict cytomegalovirus infection status, the study brought together high-throughput TCR immunosequencing, statistical association of individual TCRs with disease status, and machine learning. Both class I and class II loci were covered by HLA typing, at four-digit resolution. The study was designed to test whether signatures of past pathogen exposure could be identified by cataloging public T cell receptors. Rather than drawing on any new phenotypic data, the later analysis identified candidate immune exposures from TCR beta sequences and the way those sequences occurred across donors. Typing coverage varied by locus: about 620-640 donors for A, B, C, DRB1 and DQB1; approximately 560 for DQA1; more than 600 for DPA1; fewer than 480 for DPB1. An early release covering more than 500 HLA-typed donors comprised about 300 gigabases of sequencing data and around 80 million unique TCR sequences. The study profiled the T cell repertoires of about 640 subjects by immunosequencing and related them to cytomegalovirus serostatus. Along with the approximately 620-subject first cohort, a separate validation cohort of some 130 different subjects was used. Because of strong linkage in the cohort, a few DR-DQ haplotypes were treated as single units for association and clustering. Among a few hundred genotyped donors of the cohort, an average of 235,054 unique TCR beta nucleotide sequences were sequenced per donor, roughly a sixth of them non-productive. Of the approximately 400 genotyped donors, roughly 85% fell in the genetic ancestry cluster associated with self-reported Caucasian donors. Every repertoire in the discovery cohort had been generated on one and the same sequencing platform. Donor age, sex, ethnicity and CMV serostatus were collected together with the repertoire data. Study-level results and caveats: In both the original and validation cohorts, the classifier was reported to diagnose cytomegalovirus status with high specificity and sensitivity. Roughly uniform sequencing depth across donors was assumed in presence/absence analyses, although this assumption may not hold. The 87-base-pair reads could not distinguish some IMGT-functional V segments, including TRBV6-2 and TRBV6-3, so those segments were excluded. Correlated functional status among segregating V segments might reflect linkage disequilibrium, but an unknown experimental factor could not be ruled out. A further reported finding was that TCR beta sequences accurately predicted the HLA-A and HLA-B alleles for most subjects in the first cohort. Because HLA typing was unavailable for some donors at each locus, only the typed subset was used in association tests. A cluster of highly shared sequence variants was judged likely to be a technical artifact of the sequencing pipeline. The earlier analysis of 450 to 700 of the donors excluded over 15 rarely observed V segments, including chromosome 9 orphons, because counts were too low. A later genetic analysis reported fewer N-insertions in productive TCRs among donors in an Asian-associated ancestry cluster than the roughly 650-donor mean. The cohort was sequenced for TCR beta chains only, and without alpha or paired-chain data the features that could be detected were limited. Several of the top co-occurrence clusters appeared to be linked to parvovirus B19, influenza, CMV and Epstein-Barr virus, according to a later analysis. A later analysis found that HLA-associated TCR beta chains were more clonally expanded and had lower generation probabilities than equally common non-associated chains. In an earlier analysis of a few hundred of the donors, most TCR beta V segments were observed in productive rearrangements about 87% or about 30% of the time, broadly matching IMGT annotations. The study gave a list of some 150 TCR beta chains associated with cytomegalovirus. In a later analysis, some 18,000 TCR beta sequences were associated with specific HLA alleles at a false discovery rate of 0.05. In a later genetic analysis, a missense DCLRE1C variant was associated with V-gene and J-gene trimming of TCR beta chains, and the association was replicated in an independent cohort. In a later analysis, the rate of TCR association differed among HLA loci, with DRB1 alleles having the most associated TCRs and HLA-C alleles having the fewest. The only immune exposure information available for the cohort was CMV serostatus. It was suggested by the authors that the approach could potentially be generalized to other disease states and immunological phenotypes. According to a later analysis, most CMV-associated TCR beta chains appeared to be HLA-restricted, and the HLA associations seemed to be driven largely by CMV exposure. Across donors, most TCR sequences were observed very rarely, whereas some public TCRs were present in many individuals. Assigning TCR associations to individual alleles was difficult when HLA alleles, especially DR and DQ, strongly co-occurred. In vitro tests confirmed that a few of the cytomegalovirus-associated TCR beta chains recognize cytomegalovirus antigens.

Libraries were prepared through the immunoSEQ multiplex PCR assay. A mixture of 60 forward primers for TCR Vbeta segments and 13 reverse primers for TCR Jbeta segments was used in the multiplex PCR. Amplification of the CDR3 region of rearranged TCR beta genes was performed with a multiplex PCR assay on genomic DNA. The Illumina HiSeq System was used to sequence the amplified TCR beta libraries as 87-base-pair reads. In the original analysis: In a later analysis, tens of millions of unique TCR beta chains were counted across the approximately 620 repertoires, and about 9.9 million of these chains were shared by at least two donors. To remove PCR and sequencing errors, raw reads were error-corrected and collapsed into unique sequences using a nearest-neighbor algorithm that merged closely related sequences. V, D and J gene segments were assigned by aligning CDR3 sequences to IMGT reference sequences. For a sequence to be retained, at least a six-nucleotide match to both a V gene segment and a J gene segment was required. Rearrangements were called productive when the CDR3 lacked stop codons and stayed in frame with V and J; all others were non-productive. CDR3 was defined according to IMGT convention as the region running from the second conserved V-encoded cysteine to the conserved J-encoded phenylalanine. The earlier analysis of 500 to 650 of the donors excluded any sequence lacking an unambiguous match to a single V gene segment. An earlier analysis of 587 of the donors classified V segments as functional when productive rearrangements were above 56.7% and as segregating when the standard deviation between donors was above 5%. To diagnose cytomegalovirus status from the catalog of TCR beta chain sequences, a statistical classification framework was built. V and J gene assignment, in a later analysis, came from comparing TCR nucleotide sequences with IMGT/GENE-DB human TR gene sequences. A later analysis assigned CDR3 sequences and most-parsimonious VDJ recombination scenarios with the TCRdist pipeline. In a later analysis, each TCR beta chain was defined by its CDR3 amino acid sequence together with its V-gene family, and reads without a unique V-gene family were excluded. As a way to deal with suspected cross-contamination and a sequencing artifact, a later analysis dropped under 600 nucleotide sequences that were highly shared and had low generation probability. A later analysis calculated a clonal expansion index for each public chain from normalized within-repertoire ranks of inferred template counts. In a later analysis, generation probabilities were computed using a VDJ recombination model fitted to out-of-frame rearrangements, and the results were checked against IGoR. In a later analysis, hypergeometric tests were used to score TCR-TCR, TCR-HLA and TCR-CMV co-occurrence, with a repertoire-size bias correction applied to TCR pairs. False discovery rates were estimated in a later analysis by permuting HLA or CMV assignments 20 times. A later analysis grouped co-occurring TCRs with DBSCAN, adding TCRdist sequence similarity when clustering within HLA-allele-positive subsets. Repertoires with fewer than 30,000 or more than 120,000 public chains, plus five repertoires with anomalous nucleotide sharing, were excluded from co-occurrence clustering. TCRdb carries this immuneACCESS record with in-frame sequences only. Its versions omit some clonotypes, under half of them owing to an unresolved V gene in the studies checked, with the rest unexplained. That table gives V, J and clone size, and the DNA gave D and trimming. The sample yields about 160,000 clones; around three quarters were counted once. The ten largest clonotypes hold roughly 2% of the sample.

Based on the germline V gene, the CDR1 and CDR2 sequences are MNHEY and SVGAGI. Counted from cysteine to phenylalanine, this CDR3 has 14 amino acids. The kept DNA is CDR3 alone, 42 bases in frame from the first base. Germline trimming amounts to 5 bases on V and 6 bases on J, with 10 as the count of junction bases outside the gene matches. A word on this clone: Its antigen specificity is not known. Per-nucleotide qualities are absent, and no much larger clonotype sits a single base away.

The cohort comprised 550 to 700 healthy bone marrow donors. All cohort members were sampled while nominally healthy, although unrecorded immune exposures were likely present. The donor tested CMV seronegative, placing the donor among the 350 or so seronegative members of the cohort. A peripheral blood sample was provided by each donor, and peripheral blood mononuclear cells were used for TCR beta sequencing. The Qiagen DNeasy Blood Extraction Kit was used to extract genomic DNA from the blood cell samples. Sequencing was carried out using PBMCs. The TCR originated in a man in his forties or fifties in good health and CMV-seronegative. The chain was built from TRBV6-5 and TRBJ2-7; 7 middle bases align to TRBD2. The DNA sequence reads TGTGCCAGCAGTCTGCCTAGCCCGGGGGGCGAGCAGTACTTC. It specifies CASSLPSPGGEQYF.